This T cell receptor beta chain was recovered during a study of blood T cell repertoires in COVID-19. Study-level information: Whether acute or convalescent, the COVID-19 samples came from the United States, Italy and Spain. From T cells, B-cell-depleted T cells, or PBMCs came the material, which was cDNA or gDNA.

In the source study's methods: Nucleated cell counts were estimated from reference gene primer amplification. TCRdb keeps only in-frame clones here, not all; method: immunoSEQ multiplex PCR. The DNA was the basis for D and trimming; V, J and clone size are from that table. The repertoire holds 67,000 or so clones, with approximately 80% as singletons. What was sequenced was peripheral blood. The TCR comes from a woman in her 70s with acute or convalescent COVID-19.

The CDR3 is CATEGTSVDNEQFF. The CDR3 bases are TGTGCCACAGAAGGGACTAGCGTAGACAATGAGCAGTTCTTC. The V and J genes are TRBV10-3 and TRBJ2-1, with 10 bases aligning to TRBD2. Trimming removed 10 bases from V and 5 bases from J; junction bases left unmatched: 8. This CDR3 has 14 residues. Germline V gene data show CDR1 as ENHRY and CDR2 as SYGVKD.